The T cell receptor beta chain described here comes from a study of blood T cell repertoires in COVID-19. As for the study in general: Nucleic acid was either cDNA or gDNA, and it came from T cells, B-cell-depleted T cells, or PBMCs.

Per the original methods: Amplification of reference gene primers was used by the study to estimate nucleated cell counts. Only in-frame clones appear in the TCRdb table, and some are missing; sequencing was by immunoSEQ multiplex PCR. V, J and clone size reflect that table, while D and trimming were determined from the DNA. The repertoire holds some 83,000 clones, with approximately 87% as singletons. Germline values: CDR1 KGHSH, CDR2 LQKENI. Trimming cost V 4 bases and J 0 bases, with 18 bases left between them. This CDR3 has 18 residues. The TCR originated in a man at least 80 years old in a cohort sampled during active COVID-19. Sequenced sample: peripheral blood. The chain uses TRBV18 and TRBJ1-4; D gene unclear. The CDR3 DNA reads as TGTGCCAGCTCACAAACAGCGGACGGGAGCGCAACTAATGAAAAACTGTTTTTT. Translation gives CASSQTADGSATNEKLFF.